The present T cell receptor beta chain was sequenced within a study of blood T cell repertoires in COVID-19. Across the study: The study drew acute and convalescent COVID-19 samples from the United States, Italy and Spain. The analysed material was cDNA or gDNA that came from T cells, B-cell-depleted T cells, or PBMCs.

In the source study's methods: Counts of nucleated cells, estimated from reference gene primer amplification, were obtained. Sequencing used immunoSEQ multiplex PCR; TCRdb keeps in-frame clones, though not all of them. The DNA was the basis for D and trimming; V, J and clone size are from that table. The repertoire holds about 230,000 clones, with around 83% as singletons. CDR1 SNHLY and CDR2 FYNNEI come from the germline V gene. The CDR3 runs to 11 residues. Trimming shortened V by 6 bases and J by 3 bases, and 5 bases separated the two germline ends. The chain combines TRBV2 with TRBJ2-5, with D perhaps matching TRBD1 (5 bases). This TCR was recovered from a woman aged 45 to 65 with acute or convalescent COVID-19. Sequenced input: peripheral blood. CDR3 sequence (DNA): TGTGCCAGCAGACAGGAAGAGACCCAGTACTTC. This sequence encodes CASRQEETQYF.